This T cell receptor (beta chain) was captured in a study of blood T cell repertoires in COVID-19. V dropped 6 bases and J dropped 11 bases, with 11 bases sitting between them. CDR1 is SGHRS, CDR2 YFSETQ, per germline. There are 11 residues in the CDR3. Original data processing: Reference gene primer amplification gave estimated nucleated cell counts. Only in-frame clones appear in the TCRdb table, and some are missing; sequencing was by immunoSEQ multiplex PCR. V and J calls and clone size are as listed in that table; D and trimming were resolved from the DNA. The sample includes about 350,000 clones, approximately 91% seen only once; the top ten take about 7%.

The receptor was isolated from an older woman with COVID-19, enrolled during active disease. The sequenced sample consisted of peripheral blood. This chain links TRBV5-1 with TRBJ1-4; a weak D match, TRBD1 (6 bases). CDR3 sequence (DNA): TGCGCCAGCAAGGGGGGAGGGAAACTGTTTTTT. This encodes CASKGGGKLFF. Drawing the rest from reference TRBV5-1 and TRBJ1-4, the complete variable domain is KAGVTQTPRYLIKTRGQQVTLSCSPISGHRSVSWYQQTPGQGLQFLFEYFSETQRNKGNFPGRFSGRQFSNSRSEMNVSTLELGDSALYLCASKGGGKLFFGSGTQLSVL.